Listed here is a single TCR beta chain. Its antigen is as yet unknown. The sample comes from a study of cytomegalovirus exposure and HLA in healthy donors. Findings and limits, study-wide: The authors confirmed in vitro that a few CMV-associated chains were specific for CMV antigens. Cytomegalovirus association was listed for 164 TCR beta chains. As was reported, the classifier diagnosed cytomegalovirus status with high specificity and sensitivity.

The donors were in the approximately 130-subject validation cohort; that cohort was separate from the roughly 700-subject first cohort. Clones were read by immunoSEQ multiplex PCR, and TCRdb kept only the in-frame ones, dropping some. The sample records about 56,000 clones, just over 90% being singletons. Trimming removed 4 bases from V and 5 bases from J, with 21 bases in between. The CDR3 length is 16 residues. Germline loops: CDR1 MGHRA, CDR2 YSYEKL. The rearrangement links TRBV4-1 to TRBJ2-7, with D possibly TRBD1 on 6 matching bases. This clonotype originated in a young man in good health and CMV-seronegative. The sequencing sample was made of PBMCs. The CDR3 DNA is TGCGCCAGCAGCCTCCAAAATAGGGACGCAGGGGACGAGCAGTACTTC. Protein: CASSLQNRDAGDEQYF.